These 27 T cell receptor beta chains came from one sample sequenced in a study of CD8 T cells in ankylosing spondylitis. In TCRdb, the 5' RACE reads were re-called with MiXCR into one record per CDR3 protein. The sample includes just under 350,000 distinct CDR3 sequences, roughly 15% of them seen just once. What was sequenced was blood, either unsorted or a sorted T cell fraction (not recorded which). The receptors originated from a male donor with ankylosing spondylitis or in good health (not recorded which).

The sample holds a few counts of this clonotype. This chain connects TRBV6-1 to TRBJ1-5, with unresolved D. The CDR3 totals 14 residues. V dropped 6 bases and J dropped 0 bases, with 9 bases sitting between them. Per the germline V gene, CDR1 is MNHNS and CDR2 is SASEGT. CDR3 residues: CASRSQYSNQPQHF. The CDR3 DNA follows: TGTGCCAGCAGGAGCCAATATAGCAATCAGCCCCAGCATTTT.

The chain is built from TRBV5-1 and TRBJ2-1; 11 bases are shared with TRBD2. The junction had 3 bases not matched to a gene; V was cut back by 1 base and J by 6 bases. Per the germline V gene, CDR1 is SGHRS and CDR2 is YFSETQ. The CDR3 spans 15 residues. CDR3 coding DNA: TGCGCCAGCAGCTTGACCGGGACTAGCGGCAATGAGCAGTTCTTC. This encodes CASSLTGTSGNEQFF.

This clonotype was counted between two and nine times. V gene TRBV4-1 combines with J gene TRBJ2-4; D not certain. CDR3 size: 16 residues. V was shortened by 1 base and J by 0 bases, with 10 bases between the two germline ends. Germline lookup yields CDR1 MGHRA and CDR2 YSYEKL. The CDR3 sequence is CASSQGTTLAKNIQYF. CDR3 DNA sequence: TGCGCCAGCAGCCAAGGGACCACTTTAGCCAAAAACATTCAGTACTTC.

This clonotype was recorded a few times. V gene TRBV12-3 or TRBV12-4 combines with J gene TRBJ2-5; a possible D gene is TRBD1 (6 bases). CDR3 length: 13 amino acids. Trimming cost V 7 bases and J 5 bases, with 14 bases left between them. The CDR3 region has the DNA TGTGCCAGCACCACTGGGGGCGGGGAGACCCAGTACTTC. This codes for CASTTGGGETQYF.

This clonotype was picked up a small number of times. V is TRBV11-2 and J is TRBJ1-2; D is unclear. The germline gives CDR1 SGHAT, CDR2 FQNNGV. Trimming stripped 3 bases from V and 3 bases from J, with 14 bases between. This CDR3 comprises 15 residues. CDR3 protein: CASSLGLGGYYGYTF. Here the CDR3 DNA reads TGTGCCAGCAGCTTGGGCCTCGGCGGGTACTATGGCTACACCTTC.

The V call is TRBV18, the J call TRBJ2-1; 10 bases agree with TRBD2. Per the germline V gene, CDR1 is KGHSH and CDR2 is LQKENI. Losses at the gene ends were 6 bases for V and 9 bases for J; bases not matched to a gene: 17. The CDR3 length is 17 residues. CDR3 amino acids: CASSGTSVTPTLGEQFF. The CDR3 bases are TGTGCCAGCTCCGGGACTAGCGTAACACCGACCTTAGGTGAGCAGTTCTTC.

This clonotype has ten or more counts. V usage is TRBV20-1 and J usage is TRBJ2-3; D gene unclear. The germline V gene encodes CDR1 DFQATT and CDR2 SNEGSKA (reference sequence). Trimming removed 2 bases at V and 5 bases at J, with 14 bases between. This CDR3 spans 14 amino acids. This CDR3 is CSARRSSMGDTQYF. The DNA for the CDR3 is TGCAGTGCTAGAAGGTCAAGCATGGGAGATACGCAGTATTTT.

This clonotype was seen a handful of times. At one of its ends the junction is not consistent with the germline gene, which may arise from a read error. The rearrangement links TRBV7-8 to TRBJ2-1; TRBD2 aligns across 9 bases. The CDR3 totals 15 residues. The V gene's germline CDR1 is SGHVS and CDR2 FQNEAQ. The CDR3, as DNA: TGTGCCAGCAGCCTAGCGGGATATAAGGGTAATGAGCAGTTCTTC. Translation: CASSLAGYKGNEQFF.

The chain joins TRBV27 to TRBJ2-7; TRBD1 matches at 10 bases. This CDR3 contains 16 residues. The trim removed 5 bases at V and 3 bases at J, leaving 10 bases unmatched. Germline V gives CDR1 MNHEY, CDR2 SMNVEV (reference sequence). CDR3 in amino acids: CASSTTGGLLYYEQYF. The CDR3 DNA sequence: TGTGCCAGCAGTACGACAGGGGGCCTCCTTTACTACGAGCAGTACTTC.

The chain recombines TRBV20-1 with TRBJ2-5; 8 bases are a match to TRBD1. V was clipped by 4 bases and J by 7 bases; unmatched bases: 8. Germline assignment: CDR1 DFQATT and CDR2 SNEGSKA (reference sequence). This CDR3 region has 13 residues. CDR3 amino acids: CSAILTGEGTQYF. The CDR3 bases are TGCAGTGCTATTCTGACAGGGGAAGGGACCCAGTACTTC.

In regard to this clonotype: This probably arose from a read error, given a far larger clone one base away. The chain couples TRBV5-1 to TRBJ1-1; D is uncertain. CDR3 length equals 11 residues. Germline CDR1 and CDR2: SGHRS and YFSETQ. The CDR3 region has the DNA TGCGCCAGCAGCTTGGATTCTGAAACTTTCTTT. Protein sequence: CASSLDSETFF. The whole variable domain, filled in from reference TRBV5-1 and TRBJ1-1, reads KAGVTQTPRYLIKTRGQQVTLSCSPISGHRSVSWYQQTPGQGLQFLFEYFSETQRNKGNFPGRFSGRQFSNSRSEMNVSTLELGDSALYLCASSLDSETFFGQGTRLTVV.

The CDR3 DNA reads TGTGCCATCAGTGGAGGAAGCGGCTCCTACAATGAGCAGTTCTTC. Its protein is CAISGGSGSYNEQFF. The chain employs TRBV10-3 and TRBJ2-1, with D possibly being TRBD2 (5 bases). Germline-derived CDR1 and CDR2 are ENHRY and SYGVKD. Trimming took off 4 bases at V and 0 bases at J, with 10 bases between the two ends. The CDR3 length is 15 residues.

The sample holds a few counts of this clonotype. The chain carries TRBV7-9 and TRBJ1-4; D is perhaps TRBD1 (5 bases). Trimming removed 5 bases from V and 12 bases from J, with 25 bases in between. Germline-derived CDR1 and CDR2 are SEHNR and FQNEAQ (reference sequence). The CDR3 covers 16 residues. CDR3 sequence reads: CASSTEPQARVSELFF. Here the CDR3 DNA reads TGTGCCAGCAGCACCGAACCCCAGGCCAGGGTCTCAGAACTGTTTTTT.

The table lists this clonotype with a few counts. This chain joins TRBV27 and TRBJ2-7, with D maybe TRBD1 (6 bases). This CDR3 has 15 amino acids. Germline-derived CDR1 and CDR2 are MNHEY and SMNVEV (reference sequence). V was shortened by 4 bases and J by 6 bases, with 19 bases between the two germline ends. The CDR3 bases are TGTGCCAGCAGTTACTTAGGGGGAGTCGATTTCGAGCAGTACTTC. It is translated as CASSYLGGVDFEQYF.

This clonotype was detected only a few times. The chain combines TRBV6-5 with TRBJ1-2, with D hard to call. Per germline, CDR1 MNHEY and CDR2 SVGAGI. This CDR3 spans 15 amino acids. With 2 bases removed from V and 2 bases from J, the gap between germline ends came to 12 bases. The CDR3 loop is CASSYGITPNYGYTF. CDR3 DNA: TGTGCCAGCAGTTACGGGATAACCCCAAACTATGGCTACACCTTC.

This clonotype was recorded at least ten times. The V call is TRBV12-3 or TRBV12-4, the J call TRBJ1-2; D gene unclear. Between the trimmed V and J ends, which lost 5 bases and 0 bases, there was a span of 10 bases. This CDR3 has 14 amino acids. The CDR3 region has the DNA TGTGCCAGCAGTGCGGGGTTTTCTAACTATGGCTACACCTTC. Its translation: CASSAGFSNYGYTF.

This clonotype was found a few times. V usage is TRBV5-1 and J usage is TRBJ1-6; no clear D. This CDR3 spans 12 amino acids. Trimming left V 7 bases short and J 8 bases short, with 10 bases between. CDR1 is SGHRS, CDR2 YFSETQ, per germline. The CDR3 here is CASRMGYSPLHF. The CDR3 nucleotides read TGCGCCAGCCGGATGGGGTATTCACCCCTCCACTTT.

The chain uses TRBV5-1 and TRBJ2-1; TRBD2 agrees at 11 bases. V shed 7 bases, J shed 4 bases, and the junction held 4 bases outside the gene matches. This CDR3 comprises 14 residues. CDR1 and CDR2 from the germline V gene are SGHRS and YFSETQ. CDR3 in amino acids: CASFASGGYNEQFF. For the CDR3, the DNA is TGCGCCAGCTTCGCTAGCGGGGGGTACAATGAGCAGTTCTTC.

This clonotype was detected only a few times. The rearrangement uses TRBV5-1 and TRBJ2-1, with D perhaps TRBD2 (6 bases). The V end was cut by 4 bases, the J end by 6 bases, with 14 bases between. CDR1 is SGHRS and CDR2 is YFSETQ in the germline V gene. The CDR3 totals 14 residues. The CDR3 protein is CASSVPGVLNEQFF. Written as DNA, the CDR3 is TGCGCCAGCAGCGTCCCGGGGGTCCTCAATGAGCAGTTCTTC.

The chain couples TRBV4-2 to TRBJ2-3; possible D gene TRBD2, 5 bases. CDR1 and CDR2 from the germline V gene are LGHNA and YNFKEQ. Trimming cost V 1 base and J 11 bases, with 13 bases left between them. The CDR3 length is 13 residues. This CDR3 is CASSQGDSRGQYF. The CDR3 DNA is TGTGCCAGCAGCCAAGGGGATTCTCGGGGGCAGTATTTT.

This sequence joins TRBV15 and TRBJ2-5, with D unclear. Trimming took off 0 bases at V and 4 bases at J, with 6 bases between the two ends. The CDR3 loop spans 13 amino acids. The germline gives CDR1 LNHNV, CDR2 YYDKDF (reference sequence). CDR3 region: CATSRDYLETQYF. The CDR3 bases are TGTGCCACCAGCAGAGATTACTTAGAGACCCAGTACTTC.

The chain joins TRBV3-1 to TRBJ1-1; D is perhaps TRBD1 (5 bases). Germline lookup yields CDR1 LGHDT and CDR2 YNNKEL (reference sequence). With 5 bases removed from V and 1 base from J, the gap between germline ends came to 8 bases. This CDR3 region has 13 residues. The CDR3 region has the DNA TGTGCCAGCAGCGGGGACTCGAACACTGAAGCTTTCTTT. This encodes CASSGDSNTEAFF. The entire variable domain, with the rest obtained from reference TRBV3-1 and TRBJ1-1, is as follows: DTAVSQTPKYLVTQMGNDKSIKCEQNLGHDTMYWYKQDSKKFLKIMFSYNNKELIINETVPNRFSPKSPDKAHLNLHINSLELGDSAVYFCASSGDSNTEAFFGQGTRLTVV.

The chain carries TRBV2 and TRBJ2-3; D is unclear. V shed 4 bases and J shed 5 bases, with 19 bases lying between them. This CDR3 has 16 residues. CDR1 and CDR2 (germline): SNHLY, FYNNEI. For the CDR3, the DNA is TGTGCCAGCAGTGCTCCGACTGTCACGCGTGTAGATACGCAGTATTTT. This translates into CASSAPTVTRVDTQYF.

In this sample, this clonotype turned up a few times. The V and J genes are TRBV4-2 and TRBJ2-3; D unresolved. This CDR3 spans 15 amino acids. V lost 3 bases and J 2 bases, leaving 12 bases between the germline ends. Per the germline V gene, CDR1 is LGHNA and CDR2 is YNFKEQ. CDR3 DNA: TGTGCCAGCAGCCAGGCTAATGGGCCCACAGATACGCAGTATTTT. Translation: CASSQANGPTDTQYF.

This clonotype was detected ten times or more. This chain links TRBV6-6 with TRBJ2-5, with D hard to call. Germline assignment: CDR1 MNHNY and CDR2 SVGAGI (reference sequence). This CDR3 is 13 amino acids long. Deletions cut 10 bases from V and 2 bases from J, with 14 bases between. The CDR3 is CATEQLGQETQYF. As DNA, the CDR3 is TGTGCCACCGAACAGCTCGGTCAAGAGACCCAGTACTTC.

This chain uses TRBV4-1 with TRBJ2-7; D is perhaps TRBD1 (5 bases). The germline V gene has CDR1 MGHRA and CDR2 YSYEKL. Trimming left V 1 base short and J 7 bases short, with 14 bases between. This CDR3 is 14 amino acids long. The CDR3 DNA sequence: TGCGCCAGCAGCCAAGGACAGCTTATTGGGGAGCAGTACTTC. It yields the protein CASSQGQLIGEQYF.

The CDR3 coding sequence is TGTGCCACCGAGGGGGCGTCCGGGGAGCTGTTTTTT. Translated: CATEGASGELFF. The J gene is TRBJ2-2, the V gene TRBV24-1; 7 positions agree with TRBD1. CDR1 is KGHDR and CDR2 is SFDVKD in the germline V gene. J lost 6 bases, V lost 9 bases, and 3 bases had no gene match. The CDR3 sequence is 12 residues long.